The present entry profiles one TCR beta chain with its context. Antigen unknown. The sample is drawn from a study of cytomegalovirus exposure and HLA in healthy donors. The study, taken as a whole, reports: The CMV antigen specificity of a few CMV-associated chains was confirmed through in vitro analysis. There were around 160 TCR beta chains listed as cytomegalovirus-associated.

This table comes from immunoSEQ multiplex PCR, and its TCRdb copy is limited to in-frame clones, with some not included. The repertoire holds 150,000 to 200,000 clones, with around nine tenths as singletons. These donors were members of the roughly 110-subject validation cohort, a group separate from the roughly 700-subject first cohort. Germline V gives CDR1 LNHDA, CDR2 SQIVND (reference sequence). The CDR3 has 9 residues. The V and J genes are TRBV19 and TRBJ2-1, with D possibly matching TRBD2 (7 bases). Sequencing was carried out using PBMCs. The sequence derives from a woman aged 18 to 35 in good health and CMV-seronegative. CDR3 in amino acids: CKGGNEQFF. In DNA form, the CDR3 reads TGTAAGGGGGGGAATGAGCAGTTCTTC.